This entry features one T cell receptor (beta chain) sequence. Authors' methods: Amplification from reference gene primers served as the basis for estimated nucleated cell counts. The protocol was immunoSEQ multiplex PCR, while the TCRdb copy is restricted to in-frame clones and leaves out a portion. V, J and clone size reflect that table, while D and trimming were determined from the DNA. The data contain under 200,000 clones, around nine tenths of them singletons. This specimen comes from a study of blood T cell repertoires in COVID-19. Overall study context: Acute and convalescent COVID-19 samples came from the United States, Italy and Spain. Nucleic acid was either cDNA or gDNA, and it came from T cells, B-cell-depleted T cells, or PBMCs.

This CDR3 spans 12 amino acids. Germline trimming cut 6 bases from V and 10 bases from J; bases unmatched to any gene: 8. The sample taken for sequencing was peripheral blood. This chain uses TRBV12-3 or TRBV12-4 with TRBJ1-1; 7 bases are a match to TRBD1. The source of this sequence is a man between 18 and 35 years old with active or convalescent COVID-19. CDR3 sequence (DNA): TGTGCCAGCAGCAAAGTCGGGACAGCAGCTTTCTTT. Residues: CASSKVGTAAFF.